This TCR beta chain stems from a study of follicular helper T cells after annual influenza vaccination (dated by TCRdb to about 2017). In the study overall: After each seasonal influenza vaccination, blood was collected on days 0, 7 and 28. The 2013-2014 samples were cryopreserved, while the 2015 samples were processed right after collection. Multi-year samples were available for six subjects, with four spanning two vaccination seasons and two spanning three seasons. One week after vaccination, a second recruited cohort of eleven to twelve subjects (Table S1) displayed a similar ICOS+CD38+ cTfh response. To study recall of cTfh clones, some subjects were followed across successive annual vaccinations spanning the 2013-2014, 2014-2015 and 2015-2016 seasons. Here is what the overall study found, with its caveats: ICOS+CD38+ cTfh clonality correlated with the frequency of that population, and its change correlated with the change in circulating plasmablast frequency. Successive annual vaccinations recalled a recurring oligoclonal ICOS+CD38+ cTfh response that included tetramer and AIM influenza-specific clonotypes. Day 7 ICOS+CD38+ clones were most often found later in ICOS-CD38- cTfh, suggesting that subset may serve as a memory reservoir. Only about 9.5-22% of analyzed cells yielded productive TCRB sequences, so sampling of rare clonotypes was not possible.

Per the publication, the time point label means: 2015-2016 season, 7 days after influenza vaccination. Adults received seasonal inactivated influenza vaccine (Fluvarix), and TCRB sequencing tracked sorted blood CD4 subsets before and after vaccination. To be eligible, subjects had to live in the community and must not have received influenza vaccine in the previous 6 months. Influenza vaccine contraindications, substance abuse, HIV/AIDS, active malignancy, immunomodulatory medication and active illness such as respiratory infection were included among the exclusion criteria. At each time point, somewhere between 40 and 100 mL of blood was taken. Non-naive CD4+CXCR5+PD-1+ cells were defined as circulating Tfh and were sorted into two fractions, ICOS+CD38+ and ICOS-CD38-. Either Ficoll-Paque PLUS or SepMate separation was used to isolate PBMC. Before DNA extraction, cell subsets were sorted from PBMC on a BD FACS Aria.

From V the trimming removes 7 bases and from J it removes 5 bases, while the gene matches leave 10 bases of the junction unaccounted for. The CDR1 and CDR2 encoded by the germline V gene are MDHEN and SYDVKM. Inclusive of the bounding cysteine and phenylalanine, the CDR3 is 15 residues long. Solely the CDR3 DNA is kept, with 45 bases framed from the first base. The receptor library was made with the immunoSEQ multiplex PCR assay. Adaptive Biotechnologies carried out TCRB amplification, library preparation, sequencing and preliminary bioinformatics at Survey level resolution. TCRB sequencing used multiplex PCR amplification of genomic DNA from sorted cTfh populations. Per the original workflow: Clonality was calculated in R as 1 minus normalized Shannon entropy, and the Gini index was computed with the R package ineq. Overlap score was the summed counts of shared sequences divided by total counts of all sequences in both compared samples. Significance of shared clonotypes was assessed by Fisher's exact test, with a theoretical repertoire of 10^7 TCRB sequences assumed. TCRdb's version of the immuneACCESS table is confined to in-frame rearrangements and falls short of the full clone set. An unresolved V gene accounts for under half of the shortfall where checked; the remainder is of unknown origin. V, J and clone size reflect that table, while D and trimming were determined from the DNA. Within this sample are 8,000 to 9,000 clones, with around 83% of them counted one time only. Roughly 4% of the sample is held by the ten biggest clonotypes.

Details on this clone: Its antigen is still unknown. No base qualities exist here, and no much larger clone lies one base off it.

The V and J genes are TRBV28 and TRBJ2-3, and 9 bases in between align with TRBD1. The specimen was CXCR5+ CD38- circulating T follicular helper cells from blood, collected 7 days after influenza vaccination. This specimen's cell subset or site label, interpreted: circulating Tfh, non-naive CD4+CXCR5+PD-1+ (ICOS+CD38+ or ICOS-CD38-). The sequence was collected from an adult who received the influenza vaccine. The DNA reads TGTGCCAGCAACCCCCGGGACAGGGCGGTAGATACGCAGTATTTT. Translated, it reads CASNPRDRAVDTQYF.